The T cell receptor (beta chain) described here comes from a study of blood T cell repertoires in COVID-19. As originally analysed: Estimated nucleated cell counts came from reference gene primer amplification. Repertoires were generated with immunoSEQ multiplex PCR, while TCRdb's copy carries only in-frame clones and drops some. That table furnishes V, J and clone size, whereas the DNA furnished D and trimming. Among just under 250,000 clones listed, about 89% were seen once. Living in roughly 25 US areas, the participants were between 18 and 89 years of age. Participant-reported clinical history was the basis for cohort assignment. Losses at the gene ends were 3 bases for V and 2 bases for J; bases not matched to a gene: 3. This CDR3 has 14 amino acids. Germline assignment: CDR1 GTSNPN and CDR2 SVGIG (reference sequence).

The J gene is TRBJ2-3, the V gene TRBV30; 9 bases map to TRBD2. This receptor was identified in a woman aged 30 to 39 who had recovered from COVID-19. Sequencing was done on a sample of PBMCs or T cells enriched from blood (not recorded which). The CDR3: CAWSPGLATDTQYF. The CDR3 region has the DNA TGTGCCTGGAGCCCGGGACTAGCCACAGATACGCAGTATTTT.